The source of this TCR beta chain is a study of T-cell reconstitution after alpha-beta-depleted transplantation in children. For TCRbeta, the library was prepared with unique molecular identifiers. TCRdb recomputed calls from the PCR reads with MiXCR, one row per CDR3 protein. Counted here are approximately 400,000 distinct CDR3 sequences, about a tenth occurring once; the ten biggest clones make up over 4.5%. This clonotype was seen many times. V trimming: 1 base; J trimming: 2 bases; junction bases outside the gene matches: 11. Germline V gives CDR1 LGHNA, CDR2 YSLEER. The CDR3 has 18 amino acids. The source is a human donor who donated a stem cell graft to a child with acute myeloid leukemia. The sample was PBMCs from the stem cell graft donor, taken from the stem cell graft. This chain uses TRBV4-3 with TRBJ2-3; 8 bases align to TRBD2. This CDR3 is CASSQVAFTSGYTDTQYF. As DNA, the CDR3 is TGCGCCAGCAGCCAAGTCGCCTTTACTAGCGGTTACACAGATACGCAGTATTTT.